Following are 2 T cell receptor beta chains from one sample sequenced in a study of Ad26.COV2.S vaccination and SARS-CoV-2 variants. Treatment meaning: around 19 received Ad26.COV2.S at low or high dose, single or two shots; about 5 received placebo; per-sample allocation not given. Sampling took place 63 days after the first vaccine or placebo injection. Libraries were prepared by immunoSEQ multiplex PCR; TCRdb keeps only in-frame clonotypes and omits some of them. This sample carries some 400,000 clones, 75% to 90% of them seen once, and the ten largest clones take around 2%. This sample comprised peripheral blood, obtained in a trial of Ad26.COV2.S vaccine versus placebo. Source of these receptors: a person between 18 and 65 years old who received the Ad26.COV2.S COVID-19 vaccine or a placebo.

The chain combines TRBV5-1 with TRBJ2-2; no definite D call. V gave up 4 bases and J gave up 1 base, with 8 bases separating them. Germline CDR1 reads SGHRS; CDR2 reads YFSETQ. This CDR3 contains 14 residues. The CDR3 sequence is CASSRDGNTGELFF. The CDR3 region has the DNA TGCGCCAGCAGCCGAGATGGGAACACCGGGGAGCTGTTTTTT.

The rearrangement uses TRBV18 and TRBJ1-1; 9 nucleotides align to TRBD1. Per germline, CDR1 KGHSH and CDR2 LQKENI. The CDR3 covers 13 residues. V shed 0 bases, J shed 11 bases, and the junction held 4 bases outside the gene matches. The CDR3 reads CASSPPGQGDAFF. The CDR3 region has the DNA TGTGCCAGCTCACCACCGGGACAGGGAGATGCTTTCTTT.